Detailed here is one T cell receptor beta chain. This sample is part of a study of blood T cell repertoires in COVID-19. Using immunoSEQ multiplex PCR, the repertoire was profiled, and TCRdb retains in-frame clones only, with some absent. The table includes 200,000 to 250,000 clones, around 86% detected once. Germline assignment: CDR1 SGHVS and CDR2 FNYEAQ. CDR3 length equals 14 residues. V shed 5 bases and J 4 bases; nucleotides not matched to a gene: 5. The chain combines TRBV7-6 with TRBJ1-5; 7 positions agree with TRBD1. Source material: PBMCs or T cells enriched from blood (not recorded which). The origin of this receptor is a woman aged 50 to 60 with acute COVID-19. The CDR3: CASSQTGFNQPQHF. The CDR3 DNA reads TGTGCCAGCAGCCAGACAGGGTTTAATCAGCCCCAGCATTTT. The full variable domain, with the rest looked up from reference TRBV7-6 and TRBJ1-5, is GAGVSQSPRYKVTKRGQDVALRCDPISGHVSLYWYRQALGQGPEFLTYFNYEAQQDKSGLPNDRFSAERPEGSISTLTIQRTEQRDSAMYRCASSQTGFNQPQHFGDGTRLSIL.